The rows below give T cell receptor beta chains drawn from one sample of a study of T-cell reconstitution after alpha-beta-depleted transplantation in children. A single record per CDR3 protein comes from TCRdb applying MiXCR to the PCR reads. The sample holds 550,000 to 800,000 distinct CDR3 sequences, around 13% seen once. Sequencing was performed on PBMCs, taken before TCRalphabeta/CD19-depleted stem cell transplant. Source of these receptors: a girl aged 2 to 9 with congenital amegakaryocytic thrombocytopenia, due to receive a stem cell transplant. CDR3s include the opening cysteine and the closing phenylalanine or tryptophan. D genes are given only for firm matches. Clone size is shown for a subset of rows, as once, few, many or a class of expanded clone.

v_call	d_call	clone_size	j_call	cdr3_aa	cdr3_nt
TRBV7-8	-	few	TRBJ2-1	CASSLTYDTVSQFF	TGTGCCAGCAGCTTAACCTATGACACGGTTTCGCAGTTCTTC
TRBV7-9	TRBD2	-	TRBJ2-7	CASSPLGLAAHLYEQYF	TGTGCCAGCAGCCCCCTGGGACTAGCGGCACACCTCTACGAGCAGTACTTC
TRBV7-9	-	many	TRBJ2-1	CASRGGSSYNEQFF	TGTGCCAGCAGGGGCGGAAGCTCCTACAATGAGCAGTTCTTC
TRBV5-1	TRBD1	many	TRBJ2-1	CASSPGQGEYNEQFF	TGCGCCAGCAGCCCGGGACAGGGAGAGTACAATGAGCAGTTCTTC
TRBV2	-	few	TRBJ2-1	CASTKLSSDEQFF	TGTGCCAGCACCAAACTGTCTAGTGACGAGCAGTTCTTC
TRBV7-2	-	many	TRBJ2-1	CASSFSSSYNEQFF	TGTGCCAGCAGCTTCTCGAGCTCCTACAATGAGCAGTTCTTC
TRBV11-2	TRBD1	many	TRBJ2-1	CASRGRRDRAWDEQFF	TGTGCCAGCAGAGGAAGAAGGGACAGGGCCTGGGATGAGCAGTTCTTC
TRBV5-1	-	few	TRBJ2-6	CASRGPASGGANVLTF	TGCGCCAGCAGAGGTCCAGCTTCGGGAGGGGCCAACGTCCTGACTTTC
TRBV7-2	-	many	TRBJ1-6	CASSLSNSQNSPLHF	TGTGCCAGCAGCTTATCAAACAGTCAGAATTCACCCCTCCACTTT
TRBV20-1	TRBD2	many	TRBJ2-1	CSARDSSGSGQQFF	TGCAGTGCTAGAGATTCTAGCGGGAGTGGGCAGCAGTTCTTC
TRBV14	-	-	TRBJ1-1	CASSQYLGTEAFF	TGTGCCAGCAGCCAGTATCTTGGGACTGAAGCTTTCTTT
TRBV10-3	TRBD1	-	TRBJ1-6	CAINTGTEDSPLHF	TGTGCCATCAACACCGGGACAGAAGATTCACCCCTCCACTTT
TRBV29-1	TRBD2	many	TRBJ2-1	CSAQLAGGGHEQFF	TGCAGCGCACAACTAGCGGGAGGCGGGCATGAGCAGTTCTTC
TRBV20-1	TRBD2	many	TRBJ2-4	CSATRRGRAKNIQYF	TGCAGTGCTACTAGACGCGGGAGGGCCAAAAACATTCAGTACTTC
TRBV5-5	-	-	TRBJ2-5	CASSRTSGDQTQYF	TGTGCCAGCAGCCGGACAAGCGGAGACCAGACCCAGTACTTC
TRBV20-1	TRBD2	few	TRBJ2-7	CSARPPLADLPDEQYF	TGCAGTGCTAGACCGCCCCTAGCGGACCTCCCCGACGAGCAGTACTTC
TRBV6-2/TRBV6-3	-	many	TRBJ2-1	CASSYPTRSAQTQKYNEQFF	TGTGCCAGCAGTTACCCGACTAGGTCCGCCCAAACCCAGAAGTACAATGAGCAGTTCTTC
TRBV30	-	-	TRBJ2-1	CAWSTGRPSYNEQFF	TGTGCCTGGAGTACCGGGCGGCCCTCCTACAATGAGCAGTTCTTC
TRBV20-1	-	many	TRBJ2-3	CSASLPTPASTDTQYF	TGCAGTGCTAGTCTTCCTACCCCTGCTAGCACAGATACGCAGTATTTT
TRBV20-1	-	-	TRBJ1-2	CSARDGGGSNYGYTF	TGCAGTGCTAGAGATGGGGGGGGCTCTAACTATGGCTACACCTTC
TRBV20-1	TRBD2	many	TRBJ2-7	CSAYHRTSGSYEQYF	TGCAGTGCTTACCACCGGACTAGCGGGAGTTACGAGCAGTACTTC
TRBV3-1	-	few	TRBJ2-1	CATGDLYNEQFF	TGTGCCACCGGGGACCTTTACAATGAGCAGTTCTTC
TRBV12-3/TRBV12-4	-	many	TRBJ1-2	CASSPTDGIYGYTF	TGTGCCAGCAGTCCAACAGACGGGATCTATGGCTACACCTTC
TRBV2	TRBD2	-	TRBJ2-3	CASKAGAFRTDTQYF	TGTGCCAGCAAAGCGGGAGCATTTCGAACAGATACGCAGTATTTT
TRBV29-1	-	many	TRBJ2-2	CSTGTSNTGELFF	TGCAGCACCGGGACTTCCAACACCGGGGAGCTGTTTTTT
TRBV12-3/TRBV12-4	-	-	TRBJ2-3	CASSPWTFTDTQYF	TGTGCCAGCAGTCCCTGGACTTTCACAGATACGCAGTATTTT
TRBV3-1	TRBD2	many	TRBJ2-1	CASSLTSGIYNEQFF	TGTGCCAGCAGCCTCACTAGCGGGATATACAATGAGCAGTTCTTC
TRBV7-9	-	few	TRBJ2-7	CASSLGLVDSFEQYF	TGTGCCAGCAGCTTAGGACTAGTGGATTCCTTCGAGCAGTACTTC
TRBV4-2	TRBD2	-	TRBJ2-7	CASSQDQREGDEQYF	TGTGCCAGCAGCCAAGACCAGCGGGAGGGGGACGAGCAGTACTTC